This is a list of T cell receptor beta chains from one sample in a study of T cells after yellow fever vaccination. TCRdb analysed the 5' RACE reads with MiXCR anew, one entry per CDR3 protein. This sample yields some 390,000 distinct CDR3 sequences, of which 6% to 8% are seen a single time; over 12% belongs to the top ten. Material: PBMCs, obtained 5 days after the yellow fever booster vaccination. Receptors were obtained from a man under 40 who received the YFV17D yellow fever vaccine. CDR3s include the opening cysteine and the closing phenylalanine or tryptophan. The order of the fields is J gene, clone size, V gene, CDR3 length, D gene, CDR3 protein, CDR3 DNA. A D gene is named only where the DNA matches it firmly. Clone sizes are given selectively: once, few, many, or a class where the clone is expanded.

TRBJ2-5 | few | TRBV11-2 | 15 | NA | CASSLVSSVEETQYF | TGTGCCAGCAGCTTAGTAAGCTCAGTAGAGGAGACCCAGTACTTC
TRBJ1-4 | few | TRBV2 | 18 | NA | CASSMFYVEGEDGEKLFF | TGTGCCAGCAGTATGTTTTACGTGGAGGGTGAAGATGGTGAAAAACTGTTTTTT
TRBJ2-2 | few | TRBV7-2 | 15 | NA | CASSFTRGGTGELFF | TGTGCCAGCAGCTTTACCAGGGGAGGTACCGGGGAGCTGTTTTTT
TRBJ2-1 | NA | TRBV20-1 | 12 | TRBD2 | CSASGGRNEQFF | TGCAGTGCTAGCGGCGGGAGAAATGAGCAGTTCTTC
TRBJ2-5 | many | TRBV5-4 | 12 | NA | CASSAGQETQYF | TGTGCCAGCAGCGCAGGGCAAGAGACCCAGTACTTC
TRBJ2-2 | NA | TRBV11-2 | 16 | TRBD2 | CASSRTSGRAPGELFF | TGTGCCAGCAGTCGGACTAGCGGGAGGGCCCCCGGGGAGCTGTTTTTT
TRBJ2-7 | many | TRBV11-2 | 15 | NA | CASSFPGVRAYEQYF | TGTGCCAGCAGCTTCCCAGGGGTGAGGGCCTACGAGCAGTACTTC
TRBJ1-2 | few | TRBV19 | 13 | NA | CASTQSLGYGYTF | TGTGCCAGTACTCAAAGTTTGGGCTATGGCTACACCTTC
TRBJ2-1 | many | TRBV20-1 | 11 | NA | CSGHLYNEQFF | TGCAGTGGACACCTCTACAATGAGCAGTTCTTC
TRBJ2-2 | few | TRBV29-1 | 16 | TRBD2 | CSAKGLAGANTGELFF | TGCAGCGCCAAGGGACTAGCGGGAGCAAACACCGGGGAGCTGTTTTTT
TRBJ2-7 | few | TRBV25-1 | 14 | TRBD1 | CASGRTGEGYEQYF | TGTGCCAGCGGAAGGACAGGGGAGGGTTACGAGCAGTACTTC
TRBJ2-2 | NA | TRBV29-1 | 14 | TRBD2 | CSVSSGTRGGELFF | TGCAGCGTTTCTAGCGGGACCCGTGGCGGGGAGCTGTTTTTT
TRBJ2-5 | few | TRBV2 | 13 | NA | CANMGGASETQYF | TGTGCCAACATGGGGGGGGCCTCGGAGACCCAGTACTTC
TRBJ2-3 | many | TRBV7-9 | 17 | NA | CASSLGAGATYTDTQYF | TGTGCCAGCAGCTTAGGTGCCGGGGCGACTTACACAGATACGCAGTATTTT
TRBJ2-2 | many | TRBV27 | 15 | NA | CASSLSSSTGGELFF | TGTGCCAGCAGTTTATCAAGCAGTACCGGCGGGGAGCTGTTTTTT
TRBJ2-3 | few | TRBV7-9 | 15 | TRBD2 | CASKAGLHFTDTQYF | TGTGCCAGTAAAGCGGGACTCCACTTCACAGATACGCAGTATTTT
TRBJ1-5 | few | TRBV5-1 | 15 | TRBD1 | CASSFGTGVNQPQHF | TGCGCCAGCAGCTTTGGGACAGGGGTCAATCAGCCCCAGCATTTT
TRBJ2-3 | NA | TRBV7-8 | 16 | TRBD2 | CASSLAGLASGDTQYF | TGTGCCAGCAGCTTAGCGGGACTAGCCTCAGGAGATACGCAGTATTTT
TRBJ1-2 | many | TRBV30 | 8 | NA | CAWNGYTF | TGTGCCTGGAACGGCTACACCTTC
TRBJ2-4 | NA | TRBV27 | 18 | TRBD1 | CATKETGTASLAKNIQYF | TGTGCCACTAAGGAAACCGGGACAGCAAGTTTAGCCAAAAACATTCAGTACTTC
TRBJ2-5 | many | TRBV5-1 | 17 | TRBD1 | CASSPTTTGNLKETQYF | TGCGCCAGCAGCCCCACTACGACAGGGAACTTAAAAGAGACCCAGTACTTC
TRBJ2-1 | NA | TRBV2 | 15 | TRBD1 | CASSEYRGVNNEQFF | TGTGCCAGCAGTGAATACAGGGGAGTAAATAATGAGCAGTTCTTC
TRBJ2-1 | few | TRBV14 | 15 | TRBD1 | CASSQVQGASYEQFF | TGTGCCAGCAGCCAAGTCCAGGGGGCGAGCTATGAGCAGTTCTTC
TRBJ2-1 | NA | TRBV11-2 | 16 | NA | CASSQGAGQIFNEQFF | TGTGCCAGCAGCCAAGGAGCGGGACAAATTTTCAATGAGCAGTTCTTC
TRBJ2-1 | NA | TRBV29-1 | 14 | NA | CSARGPLSGNEQFF | TGCAGCGCCCGGGGACCCCTGTCTGGCAATGAGCAGTTCTTC
TRBJ2-1 | few | TRBV4-3 | 15 | NA | CASSQDSQLADEQFF | TGCGCCAGCAGCCAAGATAGCCAACTAGCAGATGAGCAGTTCTTC
TRBJ2-1 | many | TRBV7-8 | 13 | NA | CASSLGRGGEQFF | TGTGCCAGCAGCTTGGGTCGTGGGGGTGAGCAGTTCTTC
TRBJ2-2 | few | TRBV18 | 18 | NA | CASSPPNMKAENTGELFF | TGTGCCAGCTCACCCCCCAATATGAAGGCGGAGAACACCGGGGAGCTGTTTTTT
TRBJ2-5 | many | TRBV10-3 | 11 | NA | CAISDRGSQYF | TGTGCCATCAGTGACAGGGGATCCCAGTACTTC
TRBJ2-3 | many | TRBV7-3 | 15 | TRBD2 | CASSGGGSGTDTQYF | TGTGCCAGCAGCGGGGGGGGTTCTGGTACAGATACGCAGTATTTT
TRBJ2-1 | NA | TRBV12-3/TRBV12-4 | 15 | NA | CASSPKTEFLGEQFF | TGTGCCAGCAGTCCAAAGACAGAGTTTTTGGGTGAGCAGTTCTTC
TRBJ1-1 | many | TRBV5-4 | 15 | NA | CASSLAQGMSTEAFF | TGTGCCAGCAGCTTGGCCCAGGGGATGAGCACTGAAGCTTTCTTT
TRBJ2-3 | few | TRBV5-1 | 16 | NA | CASSSGSSGSTDTQYF | TGCGCCAGCAGCTCCGGGAGTAGCGGTAGCACAGATACGCAGTATTTT
TRBJ2-3 | many | TRBV15 | 13 | NA | CATSSSPREAQYF | TGTGCCACCAGCAGCTCCCCCCGCGAGGCGCAGTATTTT
TRBJ1-1 | NA | TRBV6-1 | 17 | NA | CASSPSTGRGMNTEAFF | TGTGCCAGCAGCCCCTCTACAGGGAGAGGGATGAACACTGAAGCTTTCTTT
TRBJ2-3 | few | TRBV7-7 | 12 | NA | CASSLDADTQYF | TGTGCTAGCAGCTTAGACGCAGATACGCAGTATTTT
TRBJ2-7 | few | TRBV20-1 | 14 | NA | CSAPPGSDSYEQYF | TGCAGTGCTCCCCCCGGCTCCGACTCCTACGAGCAGTACTTC
TRBJ2-2 | NA | TRBV7-8 | 14 | NA | CASRTGTTTGELFF | TGTGCCAGCAGAACCGGGACAACGACCGGGGAGCTGTTTTTT
TRBJ1-1 | NA | TRBV12-3/TRBV12-4 | 13 | NA | CASSVASSQRAFF | TGTGCCAGCAGTGTAGCGTCGTCTCAGCGAGCTTTCTTT
TRBJ2-1 | NA | TRBV6-1 | 14 | NA | CASSILPGPREQFF | TGTGCCAGCAGCATACTTCCGGGACCTAGGGAGCAGTTCTTC
TRBJ1-5 | few | TRBV12-3/TRBV12-4 | 16 | NA | CASSFSAGLSGQPQHF | TGTGCCAGCAGTTTCTCCGCGGGGTTATCCGGTCAGCCCCAGCATTTT
TRBJ2-1 | few | TRBV3-1 | 16 | NA | CASSQLTPRDYNEQFF | TGTGCCAGCAGCCAACTGACTCCTAGGGATTACAATGAGCAGTTCTTC
TRBJ1-6 | NA | TRBV5-6 | 15 | NA | CASIHRPFRGSPLHF | TGTGCCAGCATACACAGGCCCTTTAGAGGTTCACCCCTCCACTTT
TRBJ1-2 | NA | TRBV20-1 | 15 | NA | CSASKRGSSQGGYTF | TGCAGTGCTAGTAAGAGGGGTTCCTCCCAGGGAGGCTACACCTTC
TRBJ2-3 | NA | TRBV10-3 | 13 | NA | CAISVTDTDTQYF | TGTGCCATCAGTGTGACAGACACAGATACGCAGTATTTT
TRBJ2-1 | few | TRBV4-1 | 13 | NA | CASSQGLSHEQFF | TGCGCCAGCAGCCAAGGTTTGTCGCATGAGCAGTTCTTC
TRBJ2-2 | many | TRBV7-2 | 13 | NA | CASSLGFAGELFF | TGTGCCAGCAGCTTAGGTTTCGCCGGGGAGCTGTTTTTT
TRBJ2-3 | few | TRBV20-1 | 15 | NA | CSARSAPLSTDTQYF | TGCAGTGCTAGATCGGCGCCCCTCAGCACAGATACGCAGTATTTT
TRBJ2-1 | few | TRBV19 | 16 | TRBD1 | CASSINGQGPFGTEFF | TGTGCCAGTAGTATAAATGGACAGGGTCCTTTCGGGACGGAGTTCTTC
TRBJ2-7 | few | TRBV18 | 15 | TRBD1 | CASSPRTGGLDEQYF | TGTGCCAGCTCACCAAGGACAGGGGGTTTGGACGAGCAGTACTTC